These 26 T cell receptor beta chains were all obtained from the same sample, sequenced in a study of blood T cell repertoires in COVID-19. Profiling relied on immunoSEQ multiplex PCR, and the TCRdb table lists in-frame clones only, not all of them. The sample has about 80,000 clones, 91% seen once. The sample was peripheral blood. The receptors here all came from a woman in her forties or fifties in a cohort sampled during active COVID-19.

The rearrangement uses TRBV4-2 and TRBJ2-3; D might be TRBD2 (6 bases). Germline CDR1 and CDR2: LGHNA and YNFKEQ. V was shortened by 6 bases and J by 7 bases, with 17 bases between the two germline ends. The CDR3 is 14 residues long. The CDR3 sequence is CASRTHIADNTQYF. DNA for the CDR3: TGTGCCAGCAGGACACATATAGCGGATAATACGCAGTATTTT.

The chain recombines TRBV25-1 with TRBJ2-7; D is unresolved. Germline V CDR1 and CDR2: MGHDK, SYGVNS. CDR3 length equals 11 residues. Trimming shortened V by 4 bases and J by 3 bases, and 4 bases separated the two germline ends. This CDR3 is CASSGLYEQYF. CDR3 in DNA: TGTGCCAGCAGTGGGCTCTACGAGCAGTACTTC.

By frequency in the sample, this clone is medium-sized. The V gene is TRBV11-2, the J gene TRBJ2-3; possibly TRBD2 for D (6 bases). The CDR3 is 15 residues long. V was pared by 5 bases and J by 2 bases, with 14 bases between. The germline V gene has CDR1 SGHAT and CDR2 FQNNGV. The CDR3 DNA reads as TGTGCCAGCAGCCGCGATAGCGGTTACACAGATACGCAGTATTTT. It codes for CASSRDSGYTDTQYF.

V and J are TRBV7-9 and TRBJ1-2; a possible D gene is TRBD1 (5 bases). Germline V gene data show CDR1 as SEHNR and CDR2 as FQNEAQ (reference sequence). CDR3 length: 13 amino acids. Trimming removed 4 bases at V and 4 bases at J, with 10 bases between. CDR3 loop: CASSSGDSYGYTF. The CDR3 nucleotides are TGTGCCAGCAGCTCGGGGGATTCCTATGGCTACACCTTC.

This chain links TRBV9 with TRBJ2-2, with 10 bases lining up with TRBD2. The CDR3 consists of 18 residues. Germline loops: CDR1 SGDLS, CDR2 YYNGEE. Unmatched junction bases numbered 10, after V lost 2 bases and J lost 3 bases. This chain's CDR3 is CASSVSSGGAWYTGELFF. The DNA for the CDR3 is TGTGCCAGCAGCGTGTCCAGCGGGGGGGCGTGGTACACCGGGGAGCTGTTTTTT.

V usage is TRBV19 and J usage is TRBJ2-3, with 8 bases lining up with TRBD2. Germline values: CDR1 LNHDA, CDR2 SQIVND (reference sequence). There are 19 residues in the CDR3. Germline trimming cut 3 bases from V and 2 bases from J; bases unmatched to any gene: 16. Written as DNA, the CDR3 is TGTGCCAGTAGTATTTCAAACGGGGGGGCCCTCGCCCTCACAGATACGCAGTATTTT. Its protein is CASSISNGGALALTDTQYF.

This chain uses TRBV3-1 (or the pseudogene TRBV3-2) with TRBJ2-5; 16 nucleotides match TRBD2. CDR3 length: 18 residues. Germline CDR1 LGHDT, CDR2 YNNKEL (reference sequence). The V gene end was trimmed by 4 bases and the J gene end by 5 bases; junction bases not matched to a gene: 10. The CDR3 region is CASSLSGLAGGPLETQYF. The CDR3, as DNA: TGTGCCAGCAGCCTTTCGGGACTAGCGGGGGGGCCGTTGGAGACCCAGTACTTC.

The chain links TRBV5-6 to TRBJ2-5; D not resolved. The CDR3 is 16 amino acids. Deletions cut 0 bases from V and 1 base from J, with 13 bases between. Germline loops: CDR1 SGHDT, CDR2 YYEEEE. DNA of the CDR3: TGTGCCAGCAGCTTGGTCCCAGACTTAAGCCAAGAGACCCAGTACTTC. Translating it yields CASSLVPDLSQETQYF.

V and J are TRBV29-1 and TRBJ2-7; 7 bases are a match to TRBD1. The CDR3 is 15 amino acids. Germline V gives CDR1 SQVTM, CDR2 ANQGSEA. Trimming cost V 0 bases and J 0 bases; bases outside gene matches: 5. Written as DNA, the CDR3 is TGCAGCGTTGAAGATCGGGACAGCAGCTCCTACGAGCAGTACTTC. This gives the protein CSVEDRDSSSYEQYF.

This rearrangement joins TRBV6-1 to TRBJ1-4; tentatively, D is TRBD1 (5 bases). The germline V and J ends were trimmed by 4 bases and 6 bases, with 18 bases remaining between them. The CDR3 contains 16 residues. Germline V gene lookup returns CDR1 MNHNS and CDR2 SASEGT. The CDR3 sequence is CASSGRRGLAHEKLFF. The DNA for the CDR3 is TGTGCCAGCAGTGGACGTCGGGGGTTGGCTCATGAAAAACTGTTTTTT.

The chain links TRBV27 to TRBJ2-7, with TRBD2 as a possible D gene (6 bases). Germline-derived CDR1 and CDR2 are MNHEY and SMNVEV (reference sequence). Trimming pared 5 bases from V and 4 bases from J, leaving 18 bases between. The CDR3 runs 15 residues. Written as DNA, the CDR3 is TGTGCCAGCAGTCCCCGGGGAGGAGCCCAATACGAGCAGTACTTC. It is translated as CASSPRGGAQYEQYF.

J is TRBJ2-5 and V is TRBV6-5; 8 nucleotides align to TRBD1. This CDR3 is built from 15 residues. Germline CDR1 is MNHEY and CDR2 is SVGAGI. V trimming: 5 bases; J trimming: 4 bases; junction bases outside the gene matches: 9. The CDR3 loop is CASSRRTGRGETQYF. CDR3 bases: TGTGCCAGCAGTCGCAGGACAGGGAGAGGAGAGACCCAGTACTTC.

CDR3 amino acids: CASSIGQGSSSYNEQFF. The DNA for the CDR3 is TGTGCCAGCAGTATCGGGCAGGGCTCGAGCTCCTACAATGAGCAGTTCTTC. The chain couples TRBV7-9 to TRBJ2-1, with a tentative D call TRBD1 (5 bases). This CDR3 region has 17 residues. Germline CDR1 is SEHNR and CDR2 is FQNEAQ (reference sequence). Trimming pared 6 bases from V and 0 bases from J, leaving 18 bases between. Complete variable domain (other parts from reference TRBV7-9 and TRBJ2-1): DTGVSQNPRHKITKRGQNVTFRCDPISEHNRLYWYRQTLGQGPEFLTYFQNEAQLEKSRLLSDRFSAERPKGSFSTLEIQRTEQGDSAMYLCASSIGQGSSSYNEQFFGPGTRLTVL.

The rearrangement uses TRBV7-8 and TRBJ2-2; no reliable D call. CDR3 size: 15 residues. The germline V gene has CDR1 SGHVS and CDR2 FQNEAQ. Trimming left V 5 bases short and J 1 base short, with 11 bases between. The CDR3 DNA reads TGTGCCAGCAGCCCCCGCTACGGGAACACCGGGGAGCTGTTTTTT. This translates into CASSPRYGNTGELFF.

The rearrangement uses TRBV18 and TRBJ2-7; perhaps TRBD2 as D (6 bases). V was shortened by 6 bases and J by 2 bases, with 17 bases between the two germline ends. Germline CDR1 KGHSH, CDR2 LQKENI. The CDR3 is made up of 15 amino acids. CDR3 in amino acids: CASSPRAGIAYEQYF. Here the CDR3 DNA reads TGTGCCAGCTCCCCTCGTGCGGGGATAGCCTACGAGCAGTACTTC.

CDR3: CASSQTGQQETQYF. The CDR3 DNA follows: TGTGCCAGCAGCCAGACAGGGCAGCAAGAGACCCAGTACTTC. The V and J genes are TRBV3-1 (or the pseudogene TRBV3-2) and TRBJ2-5, with 7 bases matching TRBD1. Looked up from germline, CDR1 is LGHDT and CDR2 is YNNKEL (reference sequence). The CDR3 runs to 14 residues. The ends lost 3 bases at V and 2 bases at J; junction bases unmatched: 3.

This chain links TRBV12-3 or TRBV12-4 with TRBJ2-1, with TRBD2 as a possible D gene (5 bases). The CDR3 is 13 residues long. V lost 10 bases and J lost 9, with 19 bases in between. The CDR3 bases are TGTGCCACCAGAATCCTAGAGGGCGGTGAGCAGTTCTTC. Translated, it gives CATRILEGGEQFF.

CDR3 nucleotides: TGTGCCAGCAGCCAATTAGGACAGGGGGCCGGCGATGAGCAGTTCTTC. Translating it yields CASSQLGQGAGDEQFF. J is TRBJ2-1 and V is TRBV5-6, with 11 bases identical to TRBD1. CDR3 size: 16 residues. The junction had 11 bases not matched to a gene; V was cut back by 4 bases and J by 8 bases. In germline, CDR1 is SGHDT, CDR2 YYEEEE.

The chain carries TRBV10-2 and TRBJ2-5; D remains unclear. This CDR3 contains 13 residues. The V end was cut by 2 bases, the J end by 4 bases, with 8 bases between. The V gene's germline CDR1 is WSHSY and CDR2 SAAADI. CDR3 protein: CASSEGVTETQYF. DNA for the CDR3: TGCGCCAGCAGTGAGGGAGTTACAGAGACCCAGTACTTC.

This clone was recorded only once. DNA for the CDR3: TGTGCCAGCAGCCCACTCTCTGGAAACACCATATATTTT. Its translation: CASSPLSGNTIYF. The genes are TRBV11-2 and TRBJ1-3; D ambiguous. V lost 5 bases and J 0 bases, leaving 5 bases between the germline ends. The CDR3 has 13 residues. Germline V lookup: CDR1 SGHAT, CDR2 FQNNGV.

In the case of this clone: At one end the junction does not follow the germline gene, possibly because of a read error. The chain uses TRBV7-7 and TRBJ2-7; TRBD2 matches 14 bases. The CDR3 covers 15 residues. In germline, CDR1 is SSHAT, CDR2 FNYEAQ (reference sequence). The CDR3 protein is CASSLGTSGSYEQYF. CDR3 sequence (DNA): TGTGCTAGCAGCTTGGGGACTAGCGGGAGTTACGAGCAGTACTTC.

The V call is TRBV9, the J call TRBJ2-3, with TRBD2 matching over 9 bases. The CDR3 has 17 amino acids. The J segment lost 6 bases and the V segment lost 0 bases, leaving 11 bases of the junction unmatched. Germline CDR1 SGDLS, CDR2 YYNGEE. This chain's CDR3 is CASSVALAGGGLDTQYF. The DNA of the CDR3 is TGTGCCAGCAGCGTAGCTCTGGCGGGAGGGGGCTTGGATACGCAGTATTTT. The variable domain in full, with the rest retrieved from reference TRBV9 and TRBJ2-3, is DSGVTQTPKHLITATGQRVTLRCSPRSGDLSVYWYQQSLDQGLQFLIQYYNGEERAKGNILERFSAQQFPDLHSELNLSSLELGDSALYFCASSVALAGGGLDTQYFGPGTRLTVL.

The chain has TRBV11-2 and TRBJ2-7; TRBD1 is a possible D gene (5 bases). This CDR3 region has 16 residues. Trimming took 4 bases from V and 2 from J, leaving 18 bases between them. Germline V gene data show CDR1 as SGHAT and CDR2 as FQNNGV. The CDR3 DNA sequence: TGTGCCAGCAGCTCCGGTTTTAGGGGCCGTACCTACGAGCAGTACTTC. It encodes CASSSGFRGRTYEQYF.

This chain joins TRBV5-1 and TRBJ2-3, with 8 positions matching TRBD2. CDR3 length: 16 residues. Germline values: CDR1 SGHRS, CDR2 YFSETQ. The V and J ends lost 4 bases and 3 bases, in that order; junction bases with no gene match: 10. CDR3 in amino acids: CASSDTGGPGTDTQYF. CDR3 in DNA: TGCGCCAGCAGCGACACGGGAGGGCCCGGTACAGATACGCAGTATTTT.

In DNA, the CDR3 is TGCAGCGTTGAAGGGCAGGGCGAGGAGACCCAGTACTTC. This codes for CSVEGQGEETQYF. The chain employs TRBV29-1 and TRBJ2-5; D perhaps matches TRBD1 (5 bases). In germline, CDR1 is SQVTM, CDR2 ANQGSEA. CDR3 length: 13 residues. V was clipped by 1 base and J by 5 bases, with 11 bases between them.

The chain links TRBV7-9 to TRBJ2-3; 10 bases match TRBD2. Trimming took 5 bases from V and 6 from J; bases not matched to a gene: 14. The CDR3 runs to 17 residues. The V gene's germline CDR1 is SEHNR and CDR2 FQNEAQ (reference sequence). CDR3: CASSQGASGRYLDTQYF. The DNA for the CDR3 is TGTGCCAGCAGCCAGGGGGCTAGCGGGAGATATTTGGATACGCAGTATTTT.